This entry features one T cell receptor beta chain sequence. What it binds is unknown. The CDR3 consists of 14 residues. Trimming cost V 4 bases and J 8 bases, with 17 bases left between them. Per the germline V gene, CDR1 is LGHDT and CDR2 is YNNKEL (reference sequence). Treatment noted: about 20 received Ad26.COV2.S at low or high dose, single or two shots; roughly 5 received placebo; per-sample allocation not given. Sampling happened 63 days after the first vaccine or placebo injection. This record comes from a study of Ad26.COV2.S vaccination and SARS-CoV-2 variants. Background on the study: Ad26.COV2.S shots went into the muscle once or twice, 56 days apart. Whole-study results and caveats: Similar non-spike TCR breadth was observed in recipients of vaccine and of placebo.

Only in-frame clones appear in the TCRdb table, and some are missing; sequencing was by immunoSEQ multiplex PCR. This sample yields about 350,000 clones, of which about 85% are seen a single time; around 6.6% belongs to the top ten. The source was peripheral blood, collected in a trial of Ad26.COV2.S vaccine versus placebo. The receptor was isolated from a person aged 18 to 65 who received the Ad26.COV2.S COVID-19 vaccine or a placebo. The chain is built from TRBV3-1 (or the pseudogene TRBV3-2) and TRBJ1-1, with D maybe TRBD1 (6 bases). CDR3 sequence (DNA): TGTGCCAGCAGCCGAAAGGGGGGGCTAATGGAAGCTTTCTTT. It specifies CASSRKGGLMEAFF.